Sequencing of this T cell receptor beta chain was carried out in a study of Graves' ophthalmopathy and Graves' hyperthyroidism. Study-wide results and limits: A model built from 13 signatures distinguished ophthalmopathy from stable hyperthyroidism with about 86% sensitivity and 70% to 84% specificity.

V shed 4 bases, J shed 6 bases, and the junction held 6 bases outside the gene matches. The CDR3 sequence is 14 residues long. Germline CDR1 is ENHRY and CDR2 is SYGVKD. About this clonotype: Its antigen is undetermined.

Other autoimmune diseases, uncontrolled infections, pregnancy and lactation each led to patient exclusion. Beta-chain TCR CDR3 regions were amplified from RNA transcripts. Second-round multiplex PCR came after first-round RT-PCR with HTBI primers. Using its own MiXCR run on the multiplex PCR reads, TCRdb lists one record per CDR3 protein. The sample shows around 1,200,000 distinct CDR3 sequences, about two fifths of them seen only once. V and J are TRBV10-3 and TRBJ1-5; the match to TRBD1 covers 7 bases. Material for sequencing was peripheral blood or thyroid tissue (not recorded which). This receptor was obtained from an adult man with Graves' hyperthyroidism. The CDR3 DNA reads as TGTGCCATCAGTGCCGACAGGGTTGGTCAGCCCCAGCATTTT. This translates into CAISADRVGQPQHF.